One sample yielded the 22 T cell receptor beta chains listed below, sequenced in a study of molecular identifiers for immune sequencing clone quantification (dated by TCRdb to 2016 to 2019). Library generation was performed with PCR. TCRdb shows the sequencer as Illumina HiSeq 4000. The public reads were run again by TCRdb, first through fastp at Q25 and then through MiXCR, and only productive beta chains were kept. One record per CDR3 amino acid sequence lists the most common genes and DNA. The sample table records about 510,000 distinct CDR3 sequences; about 22% of these occur just once. About 0.8% of the sample goes to the ten largest clones. Sequencing was done on a sample of naive CD8+ T cells from blood, with Jurkat cell RNA spiked in. The label giving this sample's cell subset or site can be read as: FACS-sorted CD8+CD4-CCR7+CD45RA+ naive T cells. The receptors originated from a human donor in good health. Some libraries in this study had Jurkat cell RNA spiked in.

This clonotype was seen at least ten times. This rearrangement joins TRBV7-6 to TRBJ2-3, with a tentative D call TRBD2 (5 bases). Trimming cost V 8 bases and J 0 bases, with 21 bases left between them. The CDR3 is made up of 17 amino acids. Germline V gives CDR1 SGHVS, CDR2 FNYEAQ. The CDR3: CASSPSRGYSSTDTQYF. For the CDR3, the DNA is TGTGCCAGCTCCCCGTCCCGGGGATACTCTAGCACAGATACGCAGTATTTT.

A few counts support this clonotype. The J gene is TRBJ2-5, the V gene TRBV2, with 7 bases fitting TRBD2. V lost 5 bases to trimming and J lost 7 bases; unmatched junction nucleotides: 4. The CDR3 has 12 residues. Germline CDR1 and CDR2: SNHLY and FYNNEI. The CDR3 sequence is CASSPGGGTQYF. CDR3 DNA: TGTGCCAGCAGTCCGGGGGGAGGGACCCAGTACTTC.

The table lists this clonotype with many counts. V gene TRBV6-5 combines with J gene TRBJ2-7, with D possibly TRBD2 on 6 matching bases. V was cut by 6 bases and J by 0 bases, with 9 bases left in between. Germline V gene lookup returns CDR1 MNHEY and CDR2 SVGAGI. The CDR3 sequence is 13 residues long. CDR3 DNA: TGTGCCAGCAGCGCGGGGCGCTCCTACGAGCAGTACTTC. Encoded protein: CASSAGRSYEQYF.

This clonotype was seen repeatedly, ten times or more. V and J are TRBV14 and TRBJ1-2; D is unclear. Looked up from germline, CDR1 is SGHDN and CDR2 is FVKESK. The CDR3 sequence is 14 residues long. V was clipped by 5 bases and J by 0 bases, with 10 bases between them. CDR3 coding DNA: TGTGCCAGCAGCTTGGAAAGGTCTAACTATGGCTACACCTTC. Translation: CASSLERSNYGYTF.

About this clonotype itself: A much larger clone lies a single base off, so this may be a read error. The chain uses TRBV5-4 and TRBJ2-7; D may be TRBD1 (6 bases). The CDR3 is 14 amino acids. V shed 2 bases and J shed 2 bases, with 11 bases lying between them. Germline CDR1 is SGHNT and CDR2 is YYREEE (reference sequence). The CDR3, as DNA: TGTGCCAGCAGCTTCCAGGGGAGCCCCTACGAGCAGTACTTC. It encodes CASSFQGSPYEQYF.

This clonotype has more than one count but fewer than ten. The chain combines TRBV28 with TRBJ1-3, with TRBD1 identical over 9 bases. This CDR3 is 14 amino acids long. The germline CDR1 and CDR2 sequences are MDHEN and SYDVKM. The ends lost 6 bases at V and 2 bases at J; junction bases unmatched: 2. This CDR3 reads CASSRQGAGNTIYF. The CDR3 DNA reads TGTGCCAGCAGCCGACAGGGGGCTGGAAACACCATATATTTT.

The chain links TRBV12-3 or TRBV12-4 to TRBJ2-3; D ambiguous. Trimming pared 7 bases from V and 0 bases from J, leaving 14 bases between. The CDR3 length is 15 residues. The CDR3 protein is CASTAVGASTDTQYF. The DNA of the CDR3 is TGTGCCAGCACCGCCGTCGGAGCGAGCACAGATACGCAGTATTTT.

On this clonotype itself: A read error may produce the germline difference seen at one junction end. This chain links TRBV2 with TRBJ2-1, with D hard to call. Germline CDR1 and CDR2: SNHLY and FYNNEI. The CDR3 has 16 residues. The CDR3 spells CASSEAPMSSYNGQFF. The CDR3 region has the DNA TGTGCCAGCAGTGAAGCGCCTATGAGCTCCTACAATGGGCAGTTCTTC.

V and J are TRBV29-1 and TRBJ1-3; D ambiguous. This CDR3 is built from 16 residues. The V gene's germline CDR1 is SQVTM and CDR2 ANQGSEA. The ends were cut back, 2 bases at V and 1 base at J, with 15 bases in the middle. CDR3 sequence reads: CSVESFMSGSGNTIYF. The CDR3 region has the DNA TGCAGCGTTGAAAGCTTCATGTCGGGTTCTGGAAACACCATATATTTT.

About this clonotype itself: A read error is possible here, since a much larger clone lies one base away. The CDR3 sequence is CASSSLEGPAGANVLTF. CDR3 sequence (DNA): TGTGCCAGCAGCTCCCTTGAAGGCCCGGCTGGGGCCAACGTCCTGACTTTC. This rearrangement joins TRBV7-4 to TRBJ2-6; D is uncertain. There are 17 residues in the CDR3. V was shortened by 4 bases and J by 2 bases, with 15 bases between the two germline ends. Germline V gene data show CDR1 as SGHVT and CDR2 as SQSDAQ.

The CDR3 sequence is CATSRDTGYNSPLHF. Here the CDR3 DNA reads TGTGCCACCAGCAGAGATACAGGATATAATTCACCCCTCCACTTT. This sequence joins TRBV15 and TRBJ1-6, with D possibly being TRBD1 (5 bases). Per the germline V gene, CDR1 is LNHNV and CDR2 is YYDKDF (reference sequence). Trimming stripped 0 bases from V and 4 bases from J, with 7 bases between. The CDR3 is 15 residues long.

This clonotype was picked up a small number of times. This chain links TRBV7-2 with TRBJ1-2, with 7 bases lining up with TRBD1. The CDR3 consists of 18 residues. The germline V gene has CDR1 SGHTA and CDR2 FQGNSA. Unmatched junction bases numbered 17, after V lost 5 bases and J lost 2 bases. The CDR3: CASSPRGGGRGANYGYTF. The CDR3 DNA reads as TGTGCCAGCAGCCCCAGAGGGGGCGGCAGGGGGGCAAACTATGGCTACACCTTC.

The rearrangement links TRBV19 to TRBJ2-5, with a possible D match to TRBD1 (5 bases). The CDR3 sequence is 13 residues long. The germline V gene has CDR1 LNHDA and CDR2 SQIVND (reference sequence). V lost 4 bases, J lost 7 bases, and 13 bases lay in between. For the CDR3, the DNA is TGTGCCAGTAGTAGTTCGACAGCAGTGACCCAGTACTTC. Translated: CASSSSTAVTQYF.

In this sample, this clonotype turned up a few times. One junction end does not reproduce the germline sequence, and a read error may be involved. This rearrangement joins TRBV5-6 to TRBJ1-1; D possibly corresponds to TRBD1 (6 bases). CDR3 length: 16 amino acids. Germline V lookup: CDR1 SGHDT, CDR2 YYEEEE. CDR3 sequence: CASSLVWGGANPEAFF. Here the CDR3 DNA reads TGTGCCAGCAGCTTGGTCTGGGGGGGCGCGAACCCTGAAGCTTTCTTT. Full variable domain (rest looked up from reference TRBV5-6 and TRBJ1-1): DAGVTQSPTHLIKTRGQQVTLRCSPKSGHDTVSWYQQALGQGPQFIFQYYEEEERQRGNFPDRFSGHQFPNYSSELNVNALLLGDSALYLCASSLVWGGANPEAFFGQGTRLTVV.

This clonotype was seen only a few times. This rearrangement joins TRBV24-1 to TRBJ1-1; D gene uncertain. This CDR3 is built from 14 residues. The germline V and J ends were trimmed by 3 bases and 10 bases, with 17 bases remaining between them. Germline V gene data show CDR1 as KGHDR and CDR2 as SFDVKD. The CDR3 reads CATSDLTQDIGAFF. CDR3 in DNA: TGTGCCACCAGTGATCTGACGCAGGATATAGGAGCTTTCTTT.

On this clonotype itself: Since the CDR3 does not end with the conserved phenylalanine or tryptophan, this likely comes from a read error. The gene calls are TRBV13 and TRBJ2-3; no clear D. The CDR3 is 15 residues long. Germline-derived CDR1 and CDR2 are PRHDT and FYEKMQ (reference sequence). Trimming removed 2 bases at V and 2 bases at J, with 11 bases between. CDR3: CASSLLGGNTDTQYL. CDR3 sequence (DNA): TGTGCCAGCAGCTTACTTGGCGGTAACACAGATACGCAGTATCTT.

The gene calls are TRBV27 and TRBJ2-3; no firm D call. Between the trimmed V and J ends, which lost 4 bases and 0 bases, there was a span of 8 bases. The CDR3 consists of 14 residues. Germline V CDR1 and CDR2: MNHEY, SMNVEV (reference sequence). This CDR3 reads CASSSQGSTDTQYF. Here the CDR3 DNA reads TGTGCCAGCAGTTCGCAAGGTAGCACAGATACGCAGTATTTT.

This clonotype was detected only a few times. The V and J genes are TRBV3-1 and TRBJ1-1, with D unresolved. Trimming cost V 1 base and J 3 bases, with 15 bases left between them. CDR1 is LGHDT, CDR2 YNNKEL, per germline (reference sequence). The CDR3 sequence is 16 residues long. CDR3 protein: CASSQGLGLFDTEAFF. The CDR3 DNA follows: TGTGCCAGCAGCCAAGGTCTGGGGTTGTTCGACACTGAAGCTTTCTTT.

This clonotype came up many times. The V and J genes are TRBV5-6 and TRBJ1-5; unclear D gene. Germline V gene sequence: CDR1 SGHDT, CDR2 YYEEEE. The CDR3 runs 12 residues. V was shortened by 5 bases and J by 6 bases, with 9 bases between the two germline ends. The CDR3, as DNA: TGTGCCAGCAGTAAAAAGGGTCAGCCCCAGCATTTT. Translation: CASSKKGQPQHF.

Points on this clonotype: This may stem from a read error, because a much larger clone lies one nucleotide away. The chain combines TRBV12-3 or TRBV12-4 with TRBJ1-5; D perhaps matches TRBD1 (5 bases). The CDR3 consists of 13 residues. The CDR3 DNA follows: TGTACCAGCAGTTTGGGGCGGGGACAGCCCCAGCATTTT. Translation gives CTSSLGRGQPQHF.

The genes are TRBV5-4 and TRBJ2-7, with TRBD1 identical over 10 bases. The CDR3 has 14 amino acids. V was pared by 3 bases and J by 5 bases, with 5 bases of the junction left unmatched. CDR1 SGHNT and CDR2 YYREEE come from the germline V gene (reference sequence). CDR3 protein: CASSWGTGVNEQYF. The CDR3 nucleotides read TGTGCCAGCAGCTGGGGGACAGGGGTGAACGAGCAGTACTTC.

This clonotype was recorded at least ten times. The V and J genes are TRBV7-9 and TRBJ2-7; possible D gene TRBD1, 7 bases. Germline lookup yields CDR1 SEHNR and CDR2 FQNEAQ (reference sequence). The CDR3 totals 15 residues. V was clipped by 5 bases and J by 6 bases, with 20 bases between them. CDR3 in amino acids: CASSHTGEVDGEQYF. CDR3 coding DNA: TGTGCCAGCAGCCACACAGGGGAGGTGGACGGCGAGCAGTACTTC.